This T cell receptor beta chain was found in a study of OX40 agonist ivuxolimab in advanced cancers. For context, the study as a whole: Ivuxolimab was a fully human IgG2 agonistic monoclonal antibody targeting the costimulatory receptor OX40 (CD134). Intravenous ivuxolimab was administered to patients every 2 weeks at six dose levels: 0.01, 0.1, 0.3, 1.5, 3 and 10 mg/kg. Of the roughly 52 patients in dose escalation, around 19 had hepatocellular carcinoma, some 15 had melanoma, 9 had renal cell carcinoma and 9 had head and neck cancer. The dose-escalation cohort was about 87% male with a mean age of approximately 60 years, ranging from about 20 to 80. Patients were allowed to have had prior anti-PD-1, anti-PD-L1 or anti-CTLA-4 therapy, and approximately 37% of the dose-escalation patients had been treated with checkpoint inhibitors. Partial responses occurred in three dose-escalation patients: two with cutaneous melanoma and one with hepatocellular carcinoma. The purpose of peripheral TCRbeta sequencing was to test whether ivuxolimab changed TCR sequence diversity and led to clonal T-cell expansion. The monotherapy dose-escalation portion (N of about 50 patients) of the phase I ivuxolimab trial is reported in the paper.

Patients with autoimmune disease history or receiving systemic immunosuppression were excluded from the trial. In every dose cohort, peripheral blood was drawn for TCR sequencing at baseline, cycle 4 day 1, and cycle 7 day 1. The samples were taken from a phase I, first-in-human, multicenter, open-label dose-escalation trial of ivuxolimab. Adults with locally advanced or metastatic melanoma, renal cell carcinoma, hepatocellular carcinoma or head and neck squamous cell carcinoma were enrolled in the trial. CD4+ and CD8+ T cells were sorted separately from peripheral blood before TCR sequencing. Of note for this clone: The antigen this receptor binds is unknown. Base qualities are not provided; no much larger clone lies one nucleotide away.

From the cysteine up to the phenylalanine, the CDR3 has a length of 14 residues. Only the CDR3 region is kept as DNA, spanning 42 bases read in frame from base 1. CDR1 and CDR2, per the germline V gene (reference sequence), are SGHNT and YYREEE. At the junction V is shortened by 3 bases and J by 6 bases; bases outside the gene matches: 4. The paper's findings and limits, for the study overall: In the 0.1-3.0 mg/kg groups, partial responders had among the lowest normalized peripheral clonal expansion, particularly in CD8+ T cells. Antigen specificity was not determined for the clonally expanded peripheral T cells. At doses from 0.1 to 3.0 mg/kg, clonal expansion was seen in both CD4+ and CD8+ blood T cells between baseline and week 6. After ivuxolimab, expanded clones were on average more numerous among CD8+ T cells than among CD4+ T cells. Low levels of normalized T-cell clonal expansion were also shown by some nonresponding patients.

Genomic DNA was isolated from the sorted cells so that the TCRbeta CDR3 region could be sequenced. The immunoSEQ Assay was used for sequencing of TCRbeta CDR3 regions. TCRdb's version of the immuneACCESS table is confined to in-frame rearrangements and falls short of the full clone set. An unresolved V gene accounts for under half of the shortfall where checked; the remainder is of unknown origin. The sample records 99,000 or so clones, approximately 93% of which are singletons. The top ten clones comprise approximately 0.18% of the sample. The source was CD4+ or CD8+ T cells sorted from blood, collected in a trial of the OX40 agonist ivuxolimab. The clonotype originates from an adult with an advanced solid tumor such as melanoma, head and neck, liver or kidney cancer. The chain is encoded by TRBV5-4 joined to TRBJ2-7; 12 bases in the junction line up with TRBD2. The DNA is TGTGCCAGCAGCTCAGGACTAGCGGGATTCGAGCAGTACTTC. Its translation reads: CASSSGLAGFEQYF.